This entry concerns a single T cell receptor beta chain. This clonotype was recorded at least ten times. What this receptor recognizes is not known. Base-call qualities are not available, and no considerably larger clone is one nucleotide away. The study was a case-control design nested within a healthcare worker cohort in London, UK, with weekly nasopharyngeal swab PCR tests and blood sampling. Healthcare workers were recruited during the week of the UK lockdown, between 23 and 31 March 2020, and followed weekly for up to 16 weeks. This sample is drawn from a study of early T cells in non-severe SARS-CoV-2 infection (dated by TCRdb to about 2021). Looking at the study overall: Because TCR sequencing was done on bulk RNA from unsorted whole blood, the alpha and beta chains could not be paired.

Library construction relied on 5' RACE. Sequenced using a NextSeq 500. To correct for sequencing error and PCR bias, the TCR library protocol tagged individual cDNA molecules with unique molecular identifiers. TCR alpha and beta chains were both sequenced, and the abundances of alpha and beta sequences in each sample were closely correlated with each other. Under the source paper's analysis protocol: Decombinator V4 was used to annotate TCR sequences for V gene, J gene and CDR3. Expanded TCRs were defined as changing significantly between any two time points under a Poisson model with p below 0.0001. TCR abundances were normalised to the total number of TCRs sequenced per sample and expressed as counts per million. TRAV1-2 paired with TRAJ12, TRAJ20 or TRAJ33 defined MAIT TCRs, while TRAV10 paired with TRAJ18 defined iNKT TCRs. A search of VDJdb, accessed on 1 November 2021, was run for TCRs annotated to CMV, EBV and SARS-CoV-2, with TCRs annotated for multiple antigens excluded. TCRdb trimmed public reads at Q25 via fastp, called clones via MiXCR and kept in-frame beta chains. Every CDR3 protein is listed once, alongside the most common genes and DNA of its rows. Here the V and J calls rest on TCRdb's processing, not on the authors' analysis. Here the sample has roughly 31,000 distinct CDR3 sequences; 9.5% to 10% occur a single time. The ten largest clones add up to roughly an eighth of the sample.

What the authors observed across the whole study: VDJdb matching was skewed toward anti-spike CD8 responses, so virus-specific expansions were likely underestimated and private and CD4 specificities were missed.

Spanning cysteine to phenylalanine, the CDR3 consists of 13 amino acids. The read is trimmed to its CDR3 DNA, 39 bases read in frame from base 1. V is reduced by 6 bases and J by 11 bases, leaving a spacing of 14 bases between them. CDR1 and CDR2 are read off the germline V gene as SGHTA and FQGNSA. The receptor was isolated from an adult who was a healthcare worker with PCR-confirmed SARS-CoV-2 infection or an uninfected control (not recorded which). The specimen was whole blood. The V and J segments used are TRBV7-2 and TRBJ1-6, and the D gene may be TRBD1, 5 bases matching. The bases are TGTGCCAGCAGGCTTGACAGCCCGACACCCCTCCACTTT. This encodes CASRLDSPTPLHF.